The 25 T cell receptor beta chains below were found in one sample sequenced in a study of blood T cell repertoires in COVID-19 (dated by TCRdb to the early 2020s). The library was built by means of the immunoSEQ multiplex PCR assay. Here the immuneACCESS table is served through TCRdb, limited to in-frame sequences with V and J called. Missing clones are a known gap in these copies; in checked studies unresolved V genes cover under half, and the rest lacks a known reason. Present in this sample are more than 400,000 clones, 90% of which were seen just once. The ten largest clones take up 0.6% of the sample. The source material was PBMCs or T cells enriched from blood (not recorded which). The source of these receptors is a man younger than 35 who had recovered from COVID-19.

The chain combines TRBV7-9 with TRBJ2-7, with D tentatively TRBD2 (6 bases). The CDR3 sequence is 14 residues long. Germline CDR1 is SEHNR and CDR2 is FQNEAQ (reference sequence). Trimming cost V 3 bases and J 3 bases, with 12 bases left between them. In nucleotides, the CDR3 is TGTGCCAGCAGCTTTGGAGGGCCTGTCTACGAGCAGTACTTC. It is translated as CASSFGGPVYEQYF.

J is TRBJ1-4 and V is TRBV7-9; 11 bases are shared with TRBD1. CDR1 is SEHNR, CDR2 FQNEAQ, per germline (reference sequence). Trimming cost V 3 bases and J 2 bases; bases outside gene matches: 8. The CDR3 is 18 residues long. As DNA, the CDR3 is TGTGCCAGCAGCTTCAGTGCGGACAGGGGGCTGACTAATGAAAAACTGTTTTTT. It encodes CASSFSADRGLTNEKLFF.

This clone was recorded once. The CDR3 bases are TGCGCCAGCAGCTTCGACAGGTCCTATGGCTACACCTTC. This codes for CASSFDRSYGYTF. V gene TRBV5-1 combines with J gene TRBJ1-2, with D possibly being TRBD1 (6 bases). There are 13 residues in the CDR3. CDR1 is SGHRS, CDR2 YFSETQ, per germline. V was shortened by 2 bases and J by 4 bases, with 9 bases between the two germline ends. Drawing the rest from reference TRBV5-1 and TRBJ1-2, the complete variable domain is KAGVTQTPRYLIKTRGQQVTLSCSPISGHRSVSWYQQTPGQGLQFLFEYFSETQRNKGNFPGRFSGRQFSNSRSEMNVSTLELGDSALYLCASSFDRSYGYTFGSGTRLTVV.

The V and J genes are TRBV7-2 and TRBJ1-3, with 9 positions matching TRBD1. J gave up 9 bases and V 3 bases, and 6 bases lay outside the gene matches. CDR3 length: 14 amino acids. Germline CDR1 reads SGHTA; CDR2 reads FQGNSA. The CDR3 DNA sequence: TGTGCCAGCAGCTTGGGGACAGGGAGAGTCACCATATATTTT. This sequence encodes CASSLGTGRVTIYF.

V usage is TRBV24-1 and J usage is TRBJ2-5, with 8 bases identical to TRBD2. The V segment lost 3 bases and the J segment 1 base; nucleotides outside the gene matches: 3. Germline CDR1 reads KGHDR; CDR2 reads SFDVKD. The CDR3 is 15 amino acids. CDR3 bases: TGTGCCACCAGTGATAGCGGGAGATTCCAAGAGACCCAGTACTTC. Protein sequence: CATSDSGRFQETQYF.

V is TRBV10-3 and J is TRBJ2-7; 7 nucleotides match TRBD1. With 10 bases clipped from V and 6 bases from J, the junction kept 6 bases outside the gene matches. Germline loops: CDR1 ENHRY, CDR2 SYGVKD. The CDR3 has 11 residues. For the CDR3, the DNA is TGTGCCACCACGACAGGGCGCGAGCAGTACTTC. Translation gives CATTTGREQYF.

The chain has TRBV25-1 and TRBJ1-3; D possibly corresponds to TRBD1 (6 bases). This CDR3 has 17 residues. With 3 bases removed from V and 0 bases from J, the gap between germline ends came to 15 bases. Germline V gene data show CDR1 as MGHDK and CDR2 as SYGVNS. CDR3 protein: CASSDLQGSSSGNTIYF. CDR3 sequence (DNA): TGTGCCAGCAGTGACCTACAGGGATCCAGCTCTGGAAACACCATATATTTT.

The rearrangement joins TRBV3-1 (or the pseudogene TRBV3-2) to TRBJ1-2, with D perhaps TRBD1 (6 bases). Trimming stripped 1 base from V and 5 bases from J, with 14 bases between. Germline V CDR1 and CDR2: LGHDT, YNNKEL (reference sequence). The CDR3 is 15 amino acids. The CDR3 bases are TGTGCCAGCAGCCAAGCACAGGGTTCAGGGTATGGCTACACCTTC. It encodes CASSQAQGSGYGYTF.

The chain links TRBV3-1 (or the pseudogene TRBV3-2) to TRBJ1-2, with D possibly being TRBD1 (5 bases). This CDR3 contains 15 residues. The germline V gene encodes CDR1 LGHDT and CDR2 YNNKEL (reference sequence). V lost 2 bases and J lost 5, with 15 bases in between. The CDR3 reads CASSQPGLVPYGYTF. The CDR3 nucleotides read TGTGCCAGCAGCCAACCAGGGTTGGTCCCTTATGGCTACACCTTC.

The chain links TRBV5-5 to TRBJ1-4; possibly TRBD1 for D (6 bases). The V end lost 2 bases, the J end lost 5 bases, and 10 bases lay between the germline ends. The CDR3 spans 14 residues. The germline V gene has CDR1 SGHKS and CDR2 YYEKEE (reference sequence). Here the CDR3 DNA reads TGTGCCAGCAGCTTCACAGGGACGAATGAAAAACTGTTTTTT. It codes for CASSFTGTNEKLFF.

This clone was seen more than once but under ten times. This chain uses TRBV10-1 with TRBJ1-1; 9 bases agree with TRBD1. The V and J ends lost 0 bases and 3 bases, in that order; junction bases with no gene match: 2. Germline V gives CDR1 WNHNN, CDR2 SYGVQD (reference sequence). The length of the CDR3 is 15 residues. CDR3 DNA: TGCGCCAGCAGTGAGTCGACAGGGGGGTACACTGAAGCTTTCTTT. It specifies CASSESTGGYTEAFF.

V and J are TRBV7-3 and TRBJ1-6; 10 bases match TRBD1. This CDR3 has 15 residues. CDR1 is SGHTA, CDR2 FQGTGA, per germline. Trimming took 5 bases from V and 9 from J; bases not matched to a gene: 7. This CDR3 reads CASSPTGGVGSPLHF. The CDR3 nucleotides read TGTGCCAGCAGCCCGACAGGGGGCGTCGGTTCACCCCTCCACTTT.

This clone was seen just once. This chain links TRBV6-5 with TRBJ2-2; 14 bases fit TRBD2. Germline V gene lookup returns CDR1 MNHEY and CDR2 SVGAGI. CDR3 length: 15 residues. V dropped 5 bases and J dropped 6; count of bases not matched to a gene: 2. The CDR3 DNA is TGTGCCAGCAGTAAGGGACTAGCGGGAGCCGGGGAGCTGTTTTTT. Protein: CASSKGLAGAGELFF.

The chain employs TRBV6-5 and TRBJ2-2, with D perhaps matching TRBD1 (5 bases). CDR3 size: 16 residues. Trimming stripped 2 bases from V and 0 bases from J, with 10 bases between. CDR1 MNHEY and CDR2 SVGAGI come from the germline V gene. CDR3 bases: TGTGCCAGCAGTTACCGACCGACAGCGAACACCGGGGAGCTGTTTTTT. Translation: CASSYRPTANTGELFF.

V and J are TRBV7-2 and TRBJ1-6; no definite D call. The CDR3 consists of 15 residues. Germline V gene lookup returns CDR1 SGHTA and CDR2 FQGNSA. V lost 2 bases and J 7 bases, leaving 12 bases between the germline ends. The CDR3 loop is CASSLSQVVNSPLHF. The CDR3 DNA reads as TGTGCCAGCAGCTTATCGCAGGTTGTGAATTCACCCCTCCACTTT.

With respect to this clone: The sample has other DNA sequences that encode this CDR3 too. The genes are TRBV5-8 and TRBJ1-5; D gene unclear. The CDR3 spans 11 residues. Germline V gives CDR1 SGHTS, CDR2 YDEGEE. With 3 bases removed from V and 6 bases from J, the gap between germline ends came to 4 bases. The DNA for the CDR3 is TGTGCCAGCAGCTACGGTCAGCCCCAGCATTTT. This encodes CASSYGQPQHF.

The chain employs TRBV10-1 and TRBJ2-1, with a tentative D call TRBD2 (5 bases). Germline CDR1 WNHNN, CDR2 SYGVQD (reference sequence). This CDR3 has 17 amino acids. Trimming shortened V by 3 bases and J by 1 base, and 16 bases separated the two germline ends. CDR3 loop: CASSDDREGLSYNEQFF. CDR3 coding DNA: TGCGCCAGCAGTGACGACCGAGAGGGTCTATCCTACAATGAGCAGTTCTTC.

This clone was seen a handful of times. The chain uses TRBV6-5 and TRBJ2-7; tentatively, D is TRBD1 (6 bases). The ends were cut back, 6 bases at V and 6 bases at J, with 18 bases in the middle. Germline V gene data show CDR1 as MNHEY and CDR2 as SVGAGI. This CDR3 contains 14 residues. The CDR3 DNA follows: TGTGCCAGCAGATCCGGGACAAAGTTCAGCGAGCAGTACTTC. This gives the protein CASRSGTKFSEQYF.

The chain recombines TRBV5-8 with TRBJ1-2; 9 nucleotides align to TRBD1. The CDR3 runs to 14 residues. Germline V gene sequence: CDR1 SGHTS, CDR2 YDEGEE. Trimming cost V 3 bases and J 4 bases; bases outside gene matches: 4. The CDR3 DNA reads TGTGCCAGCAGCTGGGGACAGGGCTCCTATGGCTACACCTTC. Residues: CASSWGQGSYGYTF.

The chain joins TRBV14 to TRBJ1-5; D uncertain. The germline V gene encodes CDR1 SGHDN and CDR2 FVKESK. Trimming removed 4 bases at V and 0 bases at J, with 4 bases between. The CDR3 sequence is 13 residues long. The CDR3 DNA reads as TGTGCCAGCAGCCCCAGTAGCAATCAGCCCCAGCATTTT. It specifies CASSPSSNQPQHF.

This CDR3 is CASSQPGQGAGYTF. As DNA, the CDR3 is TGTGCCAGCAGCCAGCCGGGACAGGGGGCGGGCTACACCTTC. The rearrangement uses TRBV3-1 (or the pseudogene TRBV3-2) and TRBJ1-2, with 12 bases lining up with TRBD1. V trimming: 3 bases; J trimming: 8 bases; junction bases outside the gene matches: 4. There are 14 residues in the CDR3. CDR1 and CDR2 (germline): LGHDT, YNNKEL (reference sequence).

The chain joins TRBV6-5 to TRBJ2-1, with TRBD2 identical over 8 bases. The CDR3 has 13 amino acids. J was trimmed by 10 bases and V by 8 bases; bases with no gene match: 10. Germline V CDR1 and CDR2: MNHEY, SVGAGI. This CDR3 is CASQREGSQEQFF. For the CDR3, the DNA is TGTGCCAGCCAACGGGAGGGTTCTCAGGAGCAGTTCTTC.

The chain links TRBV3-1 (or the pseudogene TRBV3-2) to TRBJ1-2; the D gene is possibly TRBD1 (6 bases). With 2 bases removed from V and 4 bases from J, the gap between germline ends came to 17 bases. Germline V gene sequence: CDR1 LGHDT, CDR2 YNNKEL (reference sequence). The CDR3 covers 16 residues. CDR3 sequence (DNA): TGTGCCAGCAGCCAATCCCTCCGCGGACAGATCTATGGCTACACCTTC. Residues: CASSQSLRGQIYGYTF.

The rearrangement uses TRBV19 and TRBJ1-1; D may be TRBD1 (6 bases). Looked up from germline, CDR1 is LNHDA and CDR2 is SQIVND (reference sequence). The length of the CDR3 is 17 residues. The germline V and J ends were trimmed by 6 bases and 8 bases, with 28 bases remaining between them. The CDR3 is CASRTLGARKGNAEAFF. In DNA, the CDR3 is TGTGCCAGTAGGACATTGGGGGCGCGTAAGGGTAATGCCGAAGCTTTCTTT.

V gene TRBV28 combines with J gene TRBJ1-6, with D hard to call. Trimming removed 5 bases from V and 4 bases from J, with 12 bases in between. This CDR3 region has 15 residues. The germline gives CDR1 MDHEN, CDR2 SYDVKM. CDR3 residues: CASSPIQPYNSPLHF. CDR3 sequence (DNA): TGTGCCAGCAGTCCCATACAGCCATATAATTCACCCCTCCACTTT.